What follows describes a single T cell receptor (beta chain). This clonotype was detected only a few times. Its recognized antigen is unknown. Nothing much larger sits one base from this clone, and base qualities are not available. This specimen belongs to a study of T cell repertoires in cytomegalovirus infection (dated by TCRdb to the late 2010s). The study in broad terms: The HLA type of each donor mattered for the analysis, because public TCR beta signatures pointed to carriage of CMV infection along with the matching HLA type.

Sequencing was carried out with an Illumina HiSeq 1500. TCRdb reprocessed the public reads (quality trimming at Q25 with fastp, clone calling with MiXCR) and kept in-frame beta chains. For every CDR3 protein sequence, its rows merge into one entry that carries the most common genes and DNA. For this sample the table gives approximately 750,000 distinct CDR3 sequences, of which less than 40% were detected only once. Of the sample, 2.5% to 3.5% is held by the ten largest clones. V is clipped by 1 base and J by 7 bases, and the sequence between their germline boundaries is 12 bases long. The CDR3 has 14 amino acids, counting the end cysteine and phenylalanine. Just the 42-base CDR3 DNA is kept, in frame starting at base 1. Looking up the germline V gene yields CDR1 SGHAT and CDR2 FQNNGV. General findings and caveats noted by the study authors: In the ex vivo response, HLA-C-restricted CMV-specific TCR beta clonotypes were dominant, and in two of eight donors the single most frequent clonotype came from this HLA-C-restricted group. Carriers of CMV infection plus the relevant HLA type were discriminated by the cumulative frequency of public TCR beta family members in the study cohort and in an independent roughly 340-donor cohort.

The sequence came from a human donor in good health (CMV status not recorded). Some clones in this sample may be carry-over from other donors' samples. The sample was PBMCs. This chain joins TRBV11-2 to TRBJ2-3, with TRBD2 perhaps the D gene, on 5 matching bases. The base sequence is TGTGCCAGCAGCTTAGGAGGACGGAGGTATACGCAGTATTTT. This sequence encodes CASSLGGRRYTQYF.